This T cell receptor beta chain was sequenced during a study of regulatory T cells in long-lasting Graves disease. Points from the study as a whole: Favored gene segments in persistent disease were TRBV28, TRBJ1-2 and TRBJ2-5. Whereas 900 to 1,000 public clonotypes were shared by new patients, persistent patients shared more, at 2,500 to 3,000. Newly diagnosed Graves' patients exceeded persistent ones in TCR diversity. Tissue studied was limited to peripheral blood, excluding thyroid tissue.

The germline V and J ends were trimmed by 6 bases and 4 bases, with 15 bases remaining between them. This CDR3 has 15 residues. Germline-derived CDR1 and CDR2 are KGHSH and LQKENI. As for this clonotype: Its antigen is not identified.

Researchers made TCR beta libraries by using iRepertoire HTBI primers and running Arm-PCR on CDR3 regions. One entry per CDR3 protein, called by TCRdb with MiXCR from the multiplex PCR reads. This table holds about 340,000 distinct CDR3 sequences, about 19% found once. The time point denotes: persistent/refractory GD, antithyroid drugs over 5 years with positive TRAb. PBMC RNA was the source of the TCR library. The source material was peripheral blood mononuclear cells (PBMCs), sampled when the disease was refractory, from a patient treated with antithyroid drugs. This sequence joins TRBV18 and TRBJ1-4; unclear D gene. The TCR was taken from a female donor with Graves disease. CDR3: CASSRTRNNNEKLFF. DNA of the CDR3: TGTGCCAGCTCGCGTACACGGAATAATAATGAAAAACTGTTTTTT.